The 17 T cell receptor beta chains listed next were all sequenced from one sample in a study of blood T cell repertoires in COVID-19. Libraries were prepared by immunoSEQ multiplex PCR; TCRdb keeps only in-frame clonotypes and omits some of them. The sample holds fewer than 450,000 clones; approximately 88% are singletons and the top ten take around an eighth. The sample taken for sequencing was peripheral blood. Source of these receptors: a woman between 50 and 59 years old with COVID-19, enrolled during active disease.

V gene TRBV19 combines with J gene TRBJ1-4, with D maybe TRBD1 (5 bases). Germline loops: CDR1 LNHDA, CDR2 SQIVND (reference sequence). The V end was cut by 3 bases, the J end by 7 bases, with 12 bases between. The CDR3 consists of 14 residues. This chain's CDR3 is CASSMTGGSEKLFF. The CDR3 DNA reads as TGTGCCAGTAGTATGACCGGGGGGAGTGAAAAACTGTTTTTT.

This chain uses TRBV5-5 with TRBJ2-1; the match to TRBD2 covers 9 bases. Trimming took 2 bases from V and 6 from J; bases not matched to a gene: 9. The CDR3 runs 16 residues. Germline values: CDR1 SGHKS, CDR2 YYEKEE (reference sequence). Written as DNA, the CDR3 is TGTGCCAGCAGCTTCCTTATAGCGGGGGCCACCAATGAGCAGTTCTTC. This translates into CASSFLIAGATNEQFF.

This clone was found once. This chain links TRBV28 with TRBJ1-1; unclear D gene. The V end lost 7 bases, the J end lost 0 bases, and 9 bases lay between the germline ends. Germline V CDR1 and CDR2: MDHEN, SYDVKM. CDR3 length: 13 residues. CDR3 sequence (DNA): TGTGCCAGCAAGTCGGGAATGAACACTGAAGCTTTCTTT. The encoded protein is CASKSGMNTEAFF.

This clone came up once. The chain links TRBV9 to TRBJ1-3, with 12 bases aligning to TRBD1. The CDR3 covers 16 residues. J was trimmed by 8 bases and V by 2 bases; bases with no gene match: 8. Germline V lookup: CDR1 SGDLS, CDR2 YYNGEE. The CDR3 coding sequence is TGTGCCAGCAGCGTCGGGACAGGGGGCGCTGGGGACACCATATATTTT. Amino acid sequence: CASSVGTGGAGDTIYF.

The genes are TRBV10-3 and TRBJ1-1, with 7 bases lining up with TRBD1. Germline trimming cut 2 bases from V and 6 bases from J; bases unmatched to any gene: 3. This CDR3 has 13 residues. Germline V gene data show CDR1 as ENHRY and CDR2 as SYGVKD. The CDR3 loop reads CAISEDREAEAFF. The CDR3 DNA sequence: TGTGCCATCAGTGAGGACAGGGAAGCTGAAGCTTTCTTT.

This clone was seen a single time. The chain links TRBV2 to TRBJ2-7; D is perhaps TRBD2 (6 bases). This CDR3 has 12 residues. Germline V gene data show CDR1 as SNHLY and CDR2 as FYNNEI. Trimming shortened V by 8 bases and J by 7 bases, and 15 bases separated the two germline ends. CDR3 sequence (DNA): TGTGCCAGCGGGGGGTTAGCGCGGGAGCAGTACTTC. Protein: CASGGLAREQYF.

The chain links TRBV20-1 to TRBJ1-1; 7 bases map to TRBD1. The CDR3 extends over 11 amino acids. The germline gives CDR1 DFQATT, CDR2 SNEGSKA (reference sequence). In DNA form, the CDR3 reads TGCAGAGCCAACAGGGGCACTGAAGCTTTCTTT. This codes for CRANRGTEAFF.

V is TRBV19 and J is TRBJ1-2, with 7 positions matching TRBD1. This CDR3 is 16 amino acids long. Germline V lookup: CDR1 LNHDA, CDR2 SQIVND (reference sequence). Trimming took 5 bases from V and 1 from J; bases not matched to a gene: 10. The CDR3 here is CASSGARDRYNYGYTF. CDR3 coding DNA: TGTGCCAGTAGTGGGGCCCGGGACAGATATAACTATGGCTACACCTTC.

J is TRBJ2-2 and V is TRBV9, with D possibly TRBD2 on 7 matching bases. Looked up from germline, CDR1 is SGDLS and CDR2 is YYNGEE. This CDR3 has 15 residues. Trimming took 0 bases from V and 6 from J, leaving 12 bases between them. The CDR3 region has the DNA TGTGCCAGCAGCGTAGGTGGGGGGGCCTCCGGGGAGCTGTTTTTT. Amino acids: CASSVGGGASGELFF. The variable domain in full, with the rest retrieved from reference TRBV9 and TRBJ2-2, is DSGVTQTPKHLITATGQRVTLRCSPRSGDLSVYWYQQSLDQGLQFLIQYYNGEERAKGNILERFSAQQFPDLHSELNLSSLELGDSALYFCASSVGGGASGELFFGEGSRLTVL.

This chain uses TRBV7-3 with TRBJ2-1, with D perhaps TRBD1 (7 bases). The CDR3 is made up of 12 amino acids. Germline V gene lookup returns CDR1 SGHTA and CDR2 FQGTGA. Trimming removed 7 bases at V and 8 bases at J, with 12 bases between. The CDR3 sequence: CASKGGGDEQFF. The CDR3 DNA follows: TGTGCCAGCAAAGGGGGCGGGGATGAGCAGTTCTTC.

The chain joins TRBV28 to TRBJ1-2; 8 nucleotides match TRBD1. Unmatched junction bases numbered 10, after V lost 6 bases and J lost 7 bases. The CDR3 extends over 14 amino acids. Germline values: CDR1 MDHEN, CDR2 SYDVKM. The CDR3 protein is CASSPGQGRFGYTF. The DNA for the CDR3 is TGTGCCAGCAGCCCCGGACAGGGAAGATTTGGCTACACCTTC.

CDR3 bases: TGCAGCGTGGCCCTCAGGGAAAACCACGAGCAGTACTTC. Protein: CSVALRENHEQYF. This sequence joins TRBV29-1 and TRBJ2-7; perhaps TRBD1 as D (5 bases). Germline V gene data show CDR1 as SQVTM and CDR2 as ANQGSEA. V was clipped by 6 bases and J by 5 bases, with 17 bases between them. The CDR3 length is 13 residues.

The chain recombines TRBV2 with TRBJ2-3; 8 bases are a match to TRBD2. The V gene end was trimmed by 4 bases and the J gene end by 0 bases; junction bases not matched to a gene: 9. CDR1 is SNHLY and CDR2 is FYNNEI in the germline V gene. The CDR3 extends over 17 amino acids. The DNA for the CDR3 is TGTGCCAGCAGTGGACGGTCGGGGGGGGAGAGCACAGATACGCAGTATTTT. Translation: CASSGRSGGESTDTQYF.

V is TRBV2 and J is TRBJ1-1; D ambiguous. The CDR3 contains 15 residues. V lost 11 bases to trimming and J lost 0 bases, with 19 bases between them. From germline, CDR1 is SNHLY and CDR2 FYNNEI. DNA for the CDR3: TGTGCCTCCGACTCCCCAAAGAGGATGAACACTGAAGCTTTCTTT. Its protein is CASDSPKRMNTEAFF.

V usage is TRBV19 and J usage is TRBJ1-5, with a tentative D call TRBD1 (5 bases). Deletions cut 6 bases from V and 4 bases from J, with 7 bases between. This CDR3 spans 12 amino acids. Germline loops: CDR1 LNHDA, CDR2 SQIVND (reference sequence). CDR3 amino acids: CASSPGNQPQHF. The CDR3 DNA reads TGTGCCAGTAGCCCAGGGAATCAGCCCCAGCATTTT.

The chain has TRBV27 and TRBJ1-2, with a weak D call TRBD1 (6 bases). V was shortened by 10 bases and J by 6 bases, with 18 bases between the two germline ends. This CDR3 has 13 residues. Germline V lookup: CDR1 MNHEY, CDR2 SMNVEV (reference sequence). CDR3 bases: TGTGCCACCCGGGCAGGGGCGCGGAATGGCTACACCTTC. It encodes CATRAGARNGYTF.

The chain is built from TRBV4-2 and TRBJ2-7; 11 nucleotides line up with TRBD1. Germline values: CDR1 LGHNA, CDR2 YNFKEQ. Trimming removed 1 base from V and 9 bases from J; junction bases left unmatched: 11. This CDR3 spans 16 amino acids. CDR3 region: CASSQAGQGAGWRQYF. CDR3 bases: TGTGCCAGCAGCCAAGCTGGACAGGGGGCGGGCTGGAGGCAGTACTTC.